A single sample is the source of the 32 T cell receptor beta chains below, sequenced in a study of blood T cell repertoires in COVID-19. The protocol was immunoSEQ multiplex PCR, while the TCRdb copy is restricted to in-frame clones and leaves out a portion. This repertoire shows 390,000 or so clones, approximately 87% found once; its top ten account for more than 9%. The sample taken for sequencing was peripheral blood. The receptors were sampled from a woman aged 25 to 39 with COVID-19, enrolled during active disease.

This chain joins TRBV28 and TRBJ2-7, with 10 bases lining up with TRBD2. V was clipped by 6 bases and J by 2 bases; unmatched bases: 1. Germline V lookup: CDR1 MDHEN, CDR2 SYDVKM. CDR3 length: 13 amino acids. This CDR3 is CASRTSGTYEQYF. The CDR3 bases are TGTGCCAGCAGAACTAGCGGGACCTACGAGCAGTACTTC.

Many counts were recorded for this clone. The sample has other DNA sequences that encode this CDR3 too. The CDR3 sequence is CATSRSGQGANYGYTF. The CDR3, as DNA: TGTGCCACCAGCAGATCCGGACAGGGAGCTAACTATGGCTACACCTTC. The V call is TRBV15, the J call TRBJ1-2; 8 bases map to TRBD1. Germline trimming cut 2 bases from V and 0 bases from J; bases unmatched to any gene: 5. CDR3 length equals 16 residues. Germline V gene sequence: CDR1 LNHNV, CDR2 YYDKDF (reference sequence).

The rearrangement joins TRBV10-1 to TRBJ2-2; no clear D. This CDR3 is built from 14 residues. CDR1 WNHNN and CDR2 SYGVQD come from the germline V gene (reference sequence). V lost 5 bases, J lost 1 base, and 8 bases lay in between. CDR3 protein: CASSLGGNTGELFF. CDR3 bases: TGCGCCAGCAGTCTCGGTGGGAACACCGGGGAGCTGTTTTTT.

J is TRBJ1-1 and V is TRBV6-4, with no clear D. The V end lost 6 bases, the J end lost 3 bases, and 11 bases lay between the germline ends. CDR3 length equals 13 residues. Germline-derived CDR1 and CDR2 are MRHNA and SNTAGT. CDR3: CASSLQEDTEAFF. The CDR3, as DNA: TGTGCCAGCAGCCTTCAGGAGGACACTGAAGCTTTCTTT.

The rearrangement joins TRBV2 to TRBJ2-7; the D gene is possibly TRBD1 (5 bases). V lost 7 bases and J 3 bases, leaving 13 bases between the germline ends. This CDR3 is 13 amino acids long. Germline V lookup: CDR1 SNHLY, CDR2 FYNNEI. DNA for the CDR3: TGTGCCAGCAACCAAGGACAAAACTACGAGCAGTACTTC. It is translated as CASNQGQNYEQYF.

The chain couples TRBV7-9 to TRBJ1-4, with TRBD1 matching over 7 bases. Germline V gives CDR1 SEHNR, CDR2 FQNEAQ (reference sequence). With 0 bases clipped from V and 12 bases from J, the junction kept 4 bases outside the gene matches. The CDR3 covers 13 residues. CDR3 loop: CASSLATGVELFF. The DNA for the CDR3 is TGTGCCAGCAGCTTAGCTACAGGGGTTGAACTGTTTTTT. Full variable domain (missing parts from reference TRBV7-9 and TRBJ1-4): DTGVSQNPRHKITKRGQNVTFRCDPISEHNRLYWYRQTLGQGPEFLTYFQNEAQLEKSRLLSDRFSAERPKGSFSTLEIQRTEQGDSAMYLCASSLATGVELFFGSGTQLSVL.

This clone appeared a single time. The rearrangement joins TRBV3-1 (or the pseudogene TRBV3-2) to TRBJ2-1, with TRBD2 matching 8 bases. V lost 4 bases and J lost 6; bases outside the gene matches: 14. The CDR3 runs 17 residues. CDR1 and CDR2 from the germline V gene are LGHDT and YNNKEL (reference sequence). The CDR3 loop reads CASSRSLPGLVGNEQFF. For the CDR3, the DNA is TGTGCCAGCAGCCGAAGCCTACCGGGACTAGTTGGCAATGAGCAGTTCTTC.

The rearrangement links TRBV6-6 to TRBJ1-2; D is possibly TRBD1 (5 bases). This CDR3 region has 14 residues. Trimming pared 2 bases from V and 7 bases from J, leaving 14 bases between. CDR1 and CDR2 from the germline V gene are MNHNY and SVGAGI (reference sequence). CDR3 in amino acids: CASSYAGGGGGYTF. The CDR3 nucleotides read TGTGCCAGCAGTTACGCCGGCGGGGGGGGTGGCTACACCTTC.

The chain joins TRBV6-5 to TRBJ2-5; 9 bases line up with TRBD2. This CDR3 contains 15 residues. J gave up 5 bases and V 6 bases, and 10 bases lay outside the gene matches. CDR1 and CDR2 from the germline V gene are MNHEY and SVGAGI. DNA for the CDR3: TGTGCCAGCAGCCAAGCGGGGGGCTTGGAGGAGACCCAGTACTTC. Encoded protein: CASSQAGGLEETQYF.

The rearrangement uses TRBV7-3 and TRBJ2-1, with D maybe TRBD1 (5 bases). Germline V gene data show CDR1 as SGHTA and CDR2 as FQGTGA. CDR3 length: 13 residues. Trimming left V 5 bases short and J 4 bases short, with 9 bases between. CDR3 in DNA: TGTGCCAGCAGCGAAGACAGTTACAATGAGCAGTTCTTC. It is translated as CASSEDSYNEQFF.

The gene calls are TRBV10-3 and TRBJ2-7; D possibly corresponds to TRBD2 (5 bases). The CDR3 is 14 residues long. The germline V gene has CDR1 ENHRY and CDR2 SYGVKD. Deletions cut 3 bases from V and 0 bases from J, with 9 bases between. CDR3 loop: CAISDRGGSYEQYF. CDR3 coding DNA: TGTGCCATCAGTGACCGGGGTGGCTCCTACGAGCAGTACTTC.

The chain carries TRBV18 and TRBJ2-7; D perhaps matches TRBD2 (6 bases). The germline V gene encodes CDR1 KGHSH and CDR2 LQKENI. V dropped 6 bases and J dropped 3 bases, with 15 bases sitting between them. The CDR3 is 14 residues long. The CDR3 bases are TGTGCCAGCTCCGGAGGGACTTTAATCTACGAGCAGTACTTC. Its translation is CASSGGTLIYEQYF.

This chain joins TRBV15 and TRBJ1-5; D possibly corresponds to TRBD1 (5 bases). The CDR3 covers 15 residues. V shed 2 bases and J shed 3 bases, with 11 bases lying between them. The germline V gene encodes CDR1 LNHNV and CDR2 YYDKDF (reference sequence). This CDR3 reads CATSRRGGNNQPQHF. In DNA, the CDR3 is TGTGCCACCAGCAGACGCGGGGGTAACAATCAGCCCCAGCATTTT.

The gene calls are TRBV6-6 and TRBJ1-2; D might be TRBD1 (6 bases). The CDR3 totals 16 residues. The V end was cut by 5 bases, the J end by 0 bases, with 16 bases between. Germline V gene data show CDR1 as MNHNY and CDR2 as SVGAGI (reference sequence). DNA of the CDR3: TGTGCCAGCAGTATTTGGACAGCAACTCCTAACTATGGCTACACCTTC. As protein: CASSIWTATPNYGYTF.

The J gene is TRBJ2-3, the V gene TRBV27; D unclear. The CDR3 has 13 amino acids. With 5 bases removed from V and 5 bases from J, the gap between germline ends came to 11 bases. From germline, CDR1 is MNHEY and CDR2 SMNVEV (reference sequence). CDR3: CASSPTLRDTQYF. CDR3 DNA sequence: TGTGCCAGCAGTCCCACTTTACGAGATACGCAGTATTTT.

A note on this clone: Other DNA sequences within the sample encode an identical CDR3. The J gene is TRBJ2-5, the V gene TRBV7-3; D unclear. This CDR3 contains 13 residues. Deletions cut 1 base from V and 5 bases from J, with 8 bases between. Germline CDR1 is SGHTA and CDR2 is FQGTGA. CDR3: CASSLNSGETQYF. CDR3 DNA: TGTGCCAGCAGCTTAAATTCCGGGGAGACCCAGTACTTC.

DNA of the CDR3: TGTGCCAGCTCTCCGCTGACAGGGAGGAGTGCGGAGACCCAGTACTTC. Its translation: CASSPLTGRSAETQYF. The chain carries TRBV18 and TRBJ2-5, with D possibly TRBD1 on 7 matching bases. This CDR3 has 16 amino acids. Germline-derived CDR1 and CDR2 are KGHSH and LQKENI. V was trimmed by 6 bases and J by 5 bases, leaving 22 bases between them.

The chain combines TRBV30 with TRBJ1-1; D ambiguous. V was shortened by 5 bases and J by 0 bases, with 10 bases between the two germline ends. The V gene's germline CDR1 is GTSNPN and CDR2 SVGIG (reference sequence). The length of the CDR3 is 13 residues. The CDR3 loop is CAWSPGVNTEAFF. The CDR3 DNA reads as TGTGCCTGGTCCCCCGGGGTGAACACTGAAGCTTTCTTT.

The chain is built from TRBV9 and TRBJ2-5; 7 bases line up with TRBD2. V shed 5 bases, J shed 1 base, and the junction held 11 bases outside the gene matches. The CDR3 covers 16 residues. The germline V gene encodes CDR1 SGDLS and CDR2 YYNGEE. For the CDR3, the DNA is TGTGCCAGCAGTAAAGGGGCTAGCGGAATCCAAGAGACCCAGTACTTC. Translating gives CASSKGASGIQETQYF.

J is TRBJ1-1 and V is TRBV27; TRBD1 matches 9 bases. CDR1 and CDR2 (germline): MNHEY, SMNVEV (reference sequence). The CDR3 totals 13 residues. Trimming took 5 bases from V and 6 from J; bases not matched to a gene: 4. The DNA of the CDR3 is TGTGCCAGCAGTCCGGGACAGGGCGCTGAAGCTTTCTTT. Residues: CASSPGQGAEAFF.

For the CDR3, the DNA is TGTGCCAGCTCACCGCCTAGCGGGAGATCGGATACGCAGTATTTT. Translation gives CASSPPSGRSDTQYF. The V gene is TRBV18, the J gene TRBJ2-3; 10 nucleotides align to TRBD2. V shed 3 bases, J shed 6 bases, and the junction held 6 bases outside the gene matches. The length of the CDR3 is 15 residues. The V gene's germline CDR1 is KGHSH and CDR2 LQKENI.

J is TRBJ2-4 and V is TRBV2; unclear D gene. Deletions cut 8 bases from V and 6 bases from J, with 8 bases between. CDR3 size: 11 residues. Germline V CDR1 and CDR2: SNHLY, FYNNEI. DNA for the CDR3: TGTGCCAGCGTCCGGAGAAACATTCAGTACTTC. Residues: CASVRRNIQYF.

This clone was detected only once. V and J are TRBV30 and TRBJ2-5; TRBD2 agrees at 8 bases. Germline V gene data show CDR1 as GTSNPN and CDR2 as SVGIG (reference sequence). This CDR3 is 14 amino acids long. The junction had 6 bases not matched to a gene; V was cut back by 0 bases and J by 6 bases. In DNA form, the CDR3 reads TGTGCCTGGAGTGTTGCGGGAGGAACGAAGACCCAGTACTTC. Protein sequence: CAWSVAGGTKTQYF.

The chain links TRBV10-3 to TRBJ2-7; TRBD1 might be the D (5 bases). The V and J ends lost 1 base and 3 bases respectively, with 10 bases between them. The CDR3 is 14 amino acids. CDR1 and CDR2 (germline): ENHRY, SYGVKD. DNA for the CDR3: TGTGCCATCAGTGAGTATTCGGACAACTACGAGCAGTACTTC. Protein product: CAISEYSDNYEQYF.

The gene calls are TRBV30 and TRBJ2-5, with TRBD2 identical over 8 bases. V gave up 2 bases and J gave up 4 bases; unmatched junction bases: 9. Germline V gene lookup returns CDR1 GTSNPN and CDR2 SVGIG (reference sequence). This CDR3 region has 15 residues. The CDR3 region is CAWSLTGGLGETQYF. The CDR3, as DNA: TGTGCCTGGAGTTTGACGGGGGGGCTGGGAGAGACCCAGTACTTC.

This chain joins TRBV5-1 and TRBJ2-3, with 9 bases aligning to TRBD2. Unmatched junction bases numbered 8, after V lost 3 bases and J lost 6 bases. Germline CDR1 reads SGHRS; CDR2 reads YFSETQ. The CDR3 contains 15 residues. The CDR3: CASSWGLARGDTQYF. CDR3 DNA sequence: TGCGCCAGCAGCTGGGGACTAGCTCGCGGGGATACGCAGTATTTT.

The CDR3 spells CASSVGAGPNGNTIYF. The CDR3 coding sequence is TGTGCCAGCAGCGTAGGTGCGGGGCCTAATGGAAACACCATATATTTT. The gene calls are TRBV9 and TRBJ1-3, with D possibly matching TRBD1 (5 bases). CDR1 is SGDLS and CDR2 is YYNGEE in the germline V gene. CDR3 length: 16 amino acids. V gave up 0 bases and J gave up 3 bases, with 13 bases separating them.

This clone was counted only a few times. The rearrangement links TRBV6-5 to TRBJ2-7; 7 bases are a match to TRBD2. The J segment lost 3 bases and the V segment lost 8 bases, leaving 4 bases of the junction unmatched. Germline loops: CDR1 MNHEY, CDR2 SVGAGI. There are 12 residues in the CDR3. The CDR3 reads CASRTRNYEQYF. CDR3 nucleotide sequence: TGTGCCAGCCGGACTAGGAACTACGAGCAGTACTTC.

CDR3 amino acids: CASRTGAVDTQYF. The DNA of the CDR3 is TGTGCCAGCAGGACAGGGGCGGTAGATACGCAGTATTTT. The chain uses TRBV12-3 or TRBV12-4 and TRBJ2-3, with TRBD1 identical over 8 bases. This CDR3 is built from 13 residues. J lost 5 bases, V lost 6 bases, and 4 bases had no gene match.

This sequence joins TRBV5-1 and TRBJ2-3, with 12 bases identical to TRBD2. CDR3 length equals 17 residues. Germline V gene data show CDR1 as SGHRS and CDR2 as YFSETQ. The V and J ends lost 4 bases and 3 bases, in that order; junction bases with no gene match: 9. The CDR3 DNA reads as TGCGCCAGCAGCAGGGGCTCGACTAGCGGGAGTACAGATACGCAGTATTTT. It translates to CASSRGSTSGSTDTQYF.

The chain couples TRBV28 to TRBJ2-7; a possible D gene is TRBD1 (6 bases). This CDR3 spans 14 amino acids. Trimming took off 7 bases at V and 1 base at J, with 14 bases between the two ends. From germline, CDR1 is MDHEN and CDR2 SYDVKM. The CDR3 nucleotides read TGTGCCAGCATCACCCCGAGGGGGTCCTACGAGCAGTACTTC. This encodes CASITPRGSYEQYF.

This sequence joins TRBV2 and TRBJ1-1, with D tentatively TRBD1 (5 bases). This CDR3 spans 13 amino acids. Germline V CDR1 and CDR2: SNHLY, FYNNEI. Trimming took 6 bases from V and 0 from J, leaving 8 bases between them. The CDR3 DNA is TGTGCCAGCAGGCAGGGCATGAACACTGAAGCTTTCTTT. Protein product: CASRQGMNTEAFF.